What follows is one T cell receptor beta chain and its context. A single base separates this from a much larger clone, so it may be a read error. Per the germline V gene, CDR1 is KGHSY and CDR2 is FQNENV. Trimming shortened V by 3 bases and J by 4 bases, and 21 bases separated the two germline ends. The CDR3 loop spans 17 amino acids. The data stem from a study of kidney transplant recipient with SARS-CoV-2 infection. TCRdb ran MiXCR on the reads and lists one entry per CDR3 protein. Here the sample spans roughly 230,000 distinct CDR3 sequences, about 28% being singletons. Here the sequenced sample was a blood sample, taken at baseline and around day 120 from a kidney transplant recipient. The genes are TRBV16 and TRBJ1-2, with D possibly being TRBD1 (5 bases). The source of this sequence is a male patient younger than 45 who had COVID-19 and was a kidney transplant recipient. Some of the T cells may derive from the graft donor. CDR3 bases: TGTGCCAGCAGCCACCAAGGGGTCGTTAGAAAGACCTATGGCTACACCTTC. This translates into CASSHQGVVRKTYGYTF.